This is a list of T cell receptor beta chains from one sample in a study of T cells in Graves' hyperthyroidism and ophthalmopathy. One entry per CDR3 protein, called by TCRdb with MiXCR from the multiplex PCR reads. This repertoire shows around 340,000 distinct CDR3 sequences, 15% to 20% found once; its top ten account for about 53%. The sequenced sample was blood. Receptor source: a woman in her forties or fifties with Graves' hyperthyroidism. CDR3s include the opening cysteine and the closing phenylalanine or tryptophan. The order of the fields is clone size, V gene, D gene, J gene, CDR3 length, CDR3 DNA, CDR3 protein. The D gene is left open where the match is weak. Clone size is stated in some rows and not others, as once, few, many or a class when expanded.

clone_size: .; v_call: TRBV7-8; d_call: TRBD1; j_call: TRBJ2-1; cdr3_length: 15; cdr3_nt: TGTGCCAGCAGCTTAGGAGGGGGCCAGTTCAATGAGCAGTTCTTC; cdr3_aa: CASSLGGGQFNEQFF
clone_size: many; v_call: TRBV2; d_call: .; j_call: TRBJ1-5; cdr3_length: 15; cdr3_nt: TGTGCCAGCAGTGAGTTATGGGGCGCGGGTCAGCCCCAGCATTTT; cdr3_aa: CASSELWGAGQPQHF
clone_size: many; v_call: TRBV6-1; d_call: .; j_call: TRBJ2-3; cdr3_length: 11; cdr3_nt: TGTGCCAGCAACGGGGGTGATACGCAGTATTTT; cdr3_aa: CASNGGDTQYF
clone_size: many; v_call: TRBV7-9; d_call: .; j_call: TRBJ2-7; cdr3_length: 13; cdr3_nt: TGTGCCAGCAACTTCGATTCGGATCGCGAGCAGTACTTC; cdr3_aa: CASNFDSDREQYF
clone_size: .; v_call: TRBV11-2; d_call: TRBD2; j_call: TRBJ2-7; cdr3_length: 17; cdr3_nt: TGCGCCAGCAGCCAACCCCTCGGAGGACTAGCGGCCTACGAGCAGTACTTC; cdr3_aa: CASSQPLGGLAAYEQYF
clone_size: many; v_call: TRBV3-1; d_call: TRBD2; j_call: TRBJ2-1; cdr3_length: 14; cdr3_nt: TGTGCCAGCAGCCTGGGGGGGAGCCGGAATGAGCAGTTCTTC; cdr3_aa: CASSLGGSRNEQFF
clone_size: .; v_call: TRBV27; d_call: TRBD2; j_call: TRBJ2-7; cdr3_length: 16; cdr3_nt: TGTGCCAGCAGTTTGAAGGCGGGAGGAGGGAACTACGAGCAGTACTTC; cdr3_aa: CASSLKAGGGNYEQYF
clone_size: many; v_call: TRBV11-2; d_call: .; j_call: TRBJ2-1; cdr3_length: 13; cdr3_nt: TGTGCCAGCAGCCCCCCTAGTGGCAATGAGCAGTTCTTC; cdr3_aa: CASSPPSGNEQFF
clone_size: few; v_call: TRBV6-1; d_call: .; j_call: TRBJ1-5; cdr3_length: 15; cdr3_nt: TGTGCCAGCAGTGGGTGGGGATATAGCAATCAGCCCCAGCATTTT; cdr3_aa: CASSGWGYSNQPQHF
clone_size: many; v_call: TRBV12-3/TRBV12-4; d_call: .; j_call: TRBJ2-7; cdr3_length: 13; cdr3_nt: TGTGCCAGCAGTTTTGAAGGGATCGACGAGCAGTACTTC; cdr3_aa: CASSFEGIDEQYF
clone_size: .; v_call: TRBV5-1; d_call: .; j_call: TRBJ2-2; cdr3_length: 15; cdr3_nt: TGCGCCAGCAGCTTTGGGACGGGTTTTGACGGGGAGCTGTTTTTT; cdr3_aa: CASSFGTGFDGELFF
clone_size: once; v_call: TRBV25-1; d_call: .; j_call: TRBJ1-6; cdr3_length: 15; cdr3_nt: TGTGCCAGCACCACCGGCAGCGTTGTCAGTTCACCCCTCCACTTT; cdr3_aa: CASTTGSVVSSPLHF
clone_size: many; v_call: TRBV20-1; d_call: TRBD1; j_call: TRBJ1-1; cdr3_length: 15; cdr3_nt: TGCAGTGCTAGAATGGCAAACAGGGGGAGGGGGGAAGCTTTCTTT; cdr3_aa: CSARMANRGRGEAFF
clone_size: many; v_call: TRBV3-1; d_call: .; j_call: TRBJ1-2; cdr3_length: 14; cdr3_nt: TGTGCCAGCAGCCGCGCCGGGAATAACTATGGCTACACCTTC; cdr3_aa: CASSRAGNNYGYTF
clone_size: .; v_call: TRBV30; d_call: TRBD2; j_call: TRBJ2-3; cdr3_length: 15; cdr3_nt: TGTGCCCGGAGTGGATCTAGCGGTTACACAGATACGCAGTATTTT; cdr3_aa: CARSGSSGYTDTQYF
clone_size: few; v_call: TRBV30; d_call: .; j_call: TRBJ2-1; cdr3_length: 12; cdr3_nt: TGTGCCTGGTGCGTTGCCTACAATGAGCAGTTCTTC; cdr3_aa: CAWCVAYNEQFF
clone_size: many; v_call: TRBV2; d_call: .; j_call: TRBJ2-3; cdr3_length: 12; cdr3_nt: TGTGCCAGCAGTGAAAGCCCAGATACGCAGTATTTT; cdr3_aa: CASSESPDTQYF
clone_size: .; v_call: TRBV28; d_call: TRBD2; j_call: TRBJ2-3; cdr3_length: 18; cdr3_nt: TGTGCCCGCAGTTTAAATCCGCGGGAGGCCCAGGTCGCAGATACGCAGTATTTT; cdr3_aa: CARSLNPREAQVADTQYF
clone_size: few; v_call: TRBV6-1; d_call: .; j_call: TRBJ1-1; cdr3_length: 17; cdr3_nt: TGTGCCAGCAGTGAATGGGCAGATCTAACGGAAAGCACTGAAGCTTTCTTT; cdr3_aa: CASSEWADLTESTEAFF
clone_size: .; v_call: TRBV6-2/TRBV6-3; d_call: .; j_call: TRBJ1-6; cdr3_length: 16; cdr3_nt: TGTGCCAGCACAGCGAGGGCCGACTCCTATAATTCACCCCTCCACTTT; cdr3_aa: CASTARADSYNSPLHF
clone_size: .; v_call: TRBV7-8; d_call: TRBD1; j_call: TRBJ2-7; cdr3_length: 14; cdr3_nt: TGTGCCAGCAGCTTCACGACAGGGGGGTACGAGCAGTACTTC; cdr3_aa: CASSFTTGGYEQYF
clone_size: few; v_call: TRBV7-2; d_call: .; j_call: TRBJ2-4; cdr3_length: 15; cdr3_nt: TGTGCCAGCAGCAGACAGGAGATAGCCAAAAACATTCAGTACTTC; cdr3_aa: CASSRQEIAKNIQYF
clone_size: few; v_call: TRBV6-2/TRBV6-3; d_call: .; j_call: TRBJ1-2; cdr3_length: 16; cdr3_nt: TGTGCCAGCAGTTACTCGAAGTTGTGGCAGGATACCGGCTACACCTTC; cdr3_aa: CASSYSKLWQDTGYTF
clone_size: few; v_call: TRBV7-9; d_call: .; j_call: TRBJ2-3; cdr3_length: 20; cdr3_nt: TGTGCCAGCAGCTTAGTTCTCGGGGGAACTAGTTTCGATACCACAGATACGCAGTATTTT; cdr3_aa: CASSLVLGGTSFDTTDTQYF
clone_size: .; v_call: TRBV9; d_call: .; j_call: TRBJ2-2; cdr3_length: 16; cdr3_nt: TGTGCCAGCAGCGTAATGGGGGGGCGCAATCACGGGGAGCTGTTTTTT; cdr3_aa: CASSVMGGRNHGELFF
clone_size: .; v_call: TRBV20-1; d_call: TRBD2; j_call: TRBJ2-3; cdr3_length: 15; cdr3_nt: TGCAGTGCTAGTCGGACTAGCGGGAACACAGATACGCAGTATTTT; cdr3_aa: CSASRTSGNTDTQYF
clone_size: many; v_call: TRBV30; d_call: TRBD1; j_call: TRBJ1-3; cdr3_length: 13; cdr3_nt: TGTGCCTGGGCAAGGGACAGGGAGCGGACCATATATTTT; cdr3_aa: CAWARDRERTIYF
clone_size: .; v_call: TRBV20-1; d_call: .; j_call: TRBJ2-1; cdr3_length: 14; cdr3_nt: TGCAGTGCTCCCCCTAGAGGGGCGGGCAATGAGCAGTTCTTC; cdr3_aa: CSAPPRGAGNEQFF
clone_size: many; v_call: TRBV24-1; d_call: .; j_call: TRBJ1-5; cdr3_length: 15; cdr3_nt: TGTGCCACCAGTGATTCCTCCAGGGTCAATCAGCCCCAGCATTTT; cdr3_aa: CATSDSSRVNQPQHF
clone_size: .; v_call: TRBV20-1; d_call: .; j_call: TRBJ2-3; cdr3_length: 16; cdr3_nt: TGCAGTGCTAGAGATCCCCGGGAGATCCGCACAGATACGCAGTATTTT; cdr3_aa: CSARDPREIRTDTQYF
clone_size: .; v_call: TRBV9; d_call: .; j_call: TRBJ1-6; cdr3_length: 14; cdr3_nt: TGTGCCAGCAGCGCCTTGACCGGTAATTCACCCCTCCACTTT; cdr3_aa: CASSALTGNSPLHF
clone_size: many; v_call: TRBV11-2; d_call: .; j_call: TRBJ2-5; cdr3_length: 14; cdr3_nt: TGTGCCAGCAGCTCTACGGGCGGCCAAGAGACCCAGTACTTC; cdr3_aa: CASSSTGGQETQYF
clone_size: .; v_call: TRBV28; d_call: .; j_call: TRBJ1-1; cdr3_length: 13; cdr3_nt: TGTGCCAGCAGCCGCTATGAGAACACTGAAGCTTTCTTT; cdr3_aa: CASSRYENTEAFF
clone_size: many; v_call: TRBV6-1; d_call: .; j_call: TRBJ2-1; cdr3_length: 13; cdr3_nt: TGTGCCAGCATGAAGGGGGGCTACAATGAGCAGTTCTTC; cdr3_aa: CASMKGGYNEQFF
clone_size: .; v_call: TRBV7-9; d_call: .; j_call: TRBJ1-1; cdr3_length: 14; cdr3_nt: TGTGCCAGCAGCTTAGGTCTTGAAGGAAGTGGGGCTTTCTTT; cdr3_aa: CASSLGLEGSGAFF
clone_size: .; v_call: TRBV20-1; d_call: .; j_call: TRBJ2-3; cdr3_length: 11; cdr3_nt: TGCAGTGCTGGCTCCACAGATACGCAGTATTTT; cdr3_aa: CSAGSTDTQYF
clone_size: .; v_call: TRBV19; d_call: TRBD1; j_call: TRBJ1-2; cdr3_length: 11; cdr3_nt: TGTGCCAGTACGAGGACAGGGATCTACACCTTC; cdr3_aa: CASTRTGIYTF
clone_size: many; v_call: TRBV12-3/TRBV12-4; d_call: .; j_call: TRBJ1-1; cdr3_length: 14; cdr3_nt: TGTGCCAGCAGTTTACGCCTCCCGAACACTGAAGCTTTCTTT; cdr3_aa: CASSLRLPNTEAFF
clone_size: .; v_call: TRBV5-4; d_call: .; j_call: TRBJ1-6; cdr3_length: 15; cdr3_nt: TGTGCCAGCAGCTTGGGGCCCGGGGAGGGATCACCCCTCCACTTT; cdr3_aa: CASSLGPGEGSPLHF
clone_size: once; v_call: TRBV7-9; d_call: TRBD1; j_call: TRBJ1-1; cdr3_length: 17; cdr3_nt: TGTGCCAGCAGCGACCCGGGACAGGGGAACATGAACACTGAAGCTTTCTTT; cdr3_aa: CASSDPGQGNMNTEAFF
clone_size: few; v_call: TRBV20-1; d_call: .; j_call: TRBJ1-2; cdr3_length: 14; cdr3_nt: TGCAGTGCTAGAGATCTCGGAGTCAGGGATGGCTACACCTTC; cdr3_aa: CSARDLGVRDGYTF
clone_size: .; v_call: TRBV4-1; d_call: TRBD1; j_call: TRBJ1-1; cdr3_length: 15; cdr3_nt: TGCGCCAGCAGCCAAGAGGGGCAGGGGGGGACTGAAGCTTTCTTT; cdr3_aa: CASSQEGQGGTEAFF
clone_size: few; v_call: TRBV5-1; d_call: .; j_call: TRBJ1-2; cdr3_length: 15; cdr3_nt: TGCGCCAGCAGCTTGGCATCGGGCCTGACCCATGGCTACACCTTC; cdr3_aa: CASSLASGLTHGYTF
clone_size: few; v_call: TRBV28; d_call: .; j_call: TRBJ1-4; cdr3_length: 17; cdr3_nt: TGTGCCAGCAGTCCCTTCGCCGTGTCGGGGGGTGGTGAAAAACTGTTTTTT; cdr3_aa: CASSPFAVSGGGEKLFF
clone_size: .; v_call: TRBV29-1; d_call: .; j_call: TRBJ2-1; cdr3_length: 12; cdr3_nt: TGCAGCGTTGAAAAGTCCTACAATGAGCAGTTCTTC; cdr3_aa: CSVEKSYNEQFF
clone_size: .; v_call: TRBV5-1; d_call: .; j_call: TRBJ2-5; cdr3_length: 15; cdr3_nt: TGCGCCAGCAGTTCTCAGACTACCGTTCAAGAGACCCAGTACTTC; cdr3_aa: CASSSQTTVQETQYF
clone_size: .; v_call: TRBV28; d_call: .; j_call: TRBJ2-2; cdr3_length: 18; cdr3_nt: TGTGCCGGCAGTCAAGGACCTCAGTTAAGCAACTACACCGGGGAGCTGTTTTTT; cdr3_aa: CAGSQGPQLSNYTGELFF
clone_size: few; v_call: TRBV27; d_call: TRBD2; j_call: TRBJ2-3; cdr3_length: 16; cdr3_nt: TGTGCCAGCAGTTTCCAACTCCCCTCGGCGGGAGCTACGCAGTATTTT; cdr3_aa: CASSFQLPSAGATQYF
clone_size: .; v_call: TRBV2; d_call: TRBD2; j_call: TRBJ2-2; cdr3_length: 16; cdr3_nt: TGTGCCAGCAGGGCCTGGGCGGGAGGTAACACCGGGGAGCTGTTTTTT; cdr3_aa: CASRAWAGGNTGELFF
clone_size: few; v_call: TRBV27; d_call: .; j_call: TRBJ1-2; cdr3_length: 14; cdr3_nt: TGTGCCAGCTCCCGGGGGGGAACCGGAGGAGGCTACACCTTC; cdr3_aa: CASSRGGTGGGYTF
clone_size: few; v_call: TRBV9; d_call: .; j_call: TRBJ2-7; cdr3_length: 13; cdr3_nt: TGTGCCAGCAGCGTAAAGGGTGGGCACGAGCAGTACTTC; cdr3_aa: CASSVKGGHEQYF
clone_size: many; v_call: TRBV28; d_call: TRBD1; j_call: TRBJ1-5; cdr3_length: 15; cdr3_nt: TGTGCCAGCAGGACAGGGGGCGGTGGCAATCAGCCCCAGCATTTT; cdr3_aa: CASRTGGGGNQPQHF
clone_size: many; v_call: TRBV5-1; d_call: TRBD1; j_call: TRBJ1-6; cdr3_length: 15; cdr3_nt: TGCGCCAGCAGCCCAGGGGGGACACCTGAATCACCCCTCCACTTT; cdr3_aa: CASSPGGTPESPLHF
clone_size: .; v_call: TRBV12-3/TRBV12-4; d_call: .; j_call: TRBJ1-4; cdr3_length: 12; cdr3_nt: TGTGCCAGCAGCCTATCGGAGGAAAAACTGTTTTTT; cdr3_aa: CASSLSEEKLFF
clone_size: many; v_call: TRBV7-3; d_call: .; j_call: TRBJ1-1; cdr3_length: 13; cdr3_nt: TGTGCCAGCAGCTTACAGGTTCTCACTGAAGCTTTCTTT; cdr3_aa: CASSLQVLTEAFF
clone_size: .; v_call: TRBV5-5; d_call: .; j_call: TRBJ2-3; cdr3_length: 17; cdr3_nt: TGTGCCAGCAGCTTAGCCGCGGCCGGGGGCAGCACAGATACGCAGTATTTT; cdr3_aa: CASSLAAAGGSTDTQYF
clone_size: few; v_call: TRBV20-1; d_call: TRBD1; j_call: TRBJ1-5; cdr3_length: 15; cdr3_nt: TGCAGTGCTAGGAGGGGACAGGGCAGCAGTAGGCCCCAGCATTTT; cdr3_aa: CSARRGQGSSRPQHF